The 22 T cell receptor beta chains listed next were all sequenced from one sample in a study of blood T cell repertoires in COVID-19. The table came from immunoSEQ multiplex PCR; TCRdb's copy has only in-frame clones and leaves some out. This sample has approximately 94,000 clones, with 70% to 85% found just once. Sequenced: peripheral blood. The receptor set was obtained from a human donor in a cohort sampled during active COVID-19.

The chain recombines TRBV5-1 with TRBJ2-1, with 8 positions matching TRBD2. The CDR3 is 16 amino acids. The J segment lost 1 base and the V segment lost 4 bases, leaving 7 bases of the junction unmatched. Per germline, CDR1 SGHRS and CDR2 YFSETQ. The CDR3 region is CASSPRTSFSYNEQFF. The CDR3, as DNA: TGCGCCAGCAGCCCTCGGACTAGCTTTTCCTACAATGAGCAGTTCTTC.

This clone appeared a single time. The V gene is TRBV6-2 or TRBV6-3, the J gene TRBJ1-1, with TRBD1 matching 7 bases. J lost 2 bases, V lost 0 bases, and 18 bases had no gene match. The CDR3 is 20 amino acids. The germline CDR1 and CDR2 sequences are MNHEY and SVGEGT. This CDR3 is CASSYSIFQTGDRKNTEAFF. The CDR3 bases are TGTGCCAGCAGTTACTCGATTTTCCAAACAGGGGATAGGAAAAACACTGAAGCTTTCTTT.

This chain links TRBV7-2 with TRBJ1-2; TRBD1 matches at 8 bases. This CDR3 is built from 15 residues. Germline CDR1 reads SGHTA; CDR2 reads FQGNSA. V lost 1 base and J lost 3; bases outside the gene matches: 4. The CDR3 protein is CASSLDQGAHYGYTF. Written as DNA, the CDR3 is TGTGCCAGCAGCTTAGACCAGGGGGCGCACTATGGCTACACCTTC.

This clone was found a few times. This sequence joins TRBV7-9 and TRBJ2-4, with TRBD1 matching over 8 bases. CDR1 SEHNR and CDR2 FQNEAQ come from the germline V gene (reference sequence). With 4 bases clipped from V and 0 bases from J, the junction kept 14 bases outside the gene matches. This CDR3 has 19 amino acids. Here the CDR3 reads CASSSILYGQGLAKNIQYF. The CDR3 nucleotides read TGTGCCAGCAGCTCTATCCTTTATGGACAGGGACTAGCCAAAAACATTCAGTACTTC.

This chain joins TRBV28 and TRBJ1-2; D is unresolved. The CDR3 is 15 residues long. V lost 1 base to trimming and J lost 5 bases, with 14 bases between them. Germline CDR1 MDHEN, CDR2 SYDVKM. The DNA of the CDR3 is TGTGCCAGCAGTTTATTAGAGCCCAGAGGGTATGGCTACACCTTC. It codes for CASSLLEPRGYGYTF.

The rearrangement uses TRBV19 and TRBJ2-7; 12 bases agree with TRBD2. Trimming cost V 3 bases and J 4 bases; bases outside gene matches: 7. Germline values: CDR1 LNHDA, CDR2 SQIVND (reference sequence). This CDR3 has 16 residues. The DNA for the CDR3 is TGTGCCAGTAGTATGTTACGGACTAGCGGGGCGTACGAGCAGTACTTC. It is translated as CASSMLRTSGAYEQYF.

V gene TRBV7-8 combines with J gene TRBJ2-3; possibly TRBD2 for D (5 bases). V lost 5 bases and J 10 bases, leaving 16 bases between the germline ends. CDR1 and CDR2 from the germline V gene are SGHVS and FQNEAQ. The length of the CDR3 is 13 residues. CDR3: CASSQDSLDSQYF. In DNA, the CDR3 is TGTGCCAGCAGCCAGGACTCCCTGGATTCGCAGTATTTT.

V usage is TRBV18 and J usage is TRBJ2-2; weak D call: TRBD1 (6 bases). The CDR3 runs 15 residues. From germline, CDR1 is KGHSH and CDR2 LQKENI. Deletions cut 0 bases from V and 1 base from J, with 6 bases between. The CDR3: CASSPPGGNTGELFF. Here the CDR3 DNA reads TGTGCCAGCTCACCACCAGGGGGGAACACCGGGGAGCTGTTTTTT.

For the CDR3, the DNA is TGTGCCAGCAGCTTAGAGGGACAGGGAAAGTATGGCTACACCTTC. Protein product: CASSLEGQGKYGYTF. The chain joins TRBV7-2 to TRBJ1-2; 9 nucleotides match TRBD1. The CDR3 has 15 amino acids. Looked up from germline, CDR1 is SGHTA and CDR2 is FQGNSA. V trimming: 1 base; J trimming: 5 bases; junction bases outside the gene matches: 5.

As for this clone: The identical CDR3 is also encoded by other nucleotide sequences in the sample. This chain links TRBV19 with TRBJ2-7; 9 nucleotides agree with TRBD1. Germline V CDR1 and CDR2: LNHDA, SQIVND (reference sequence). CDR3 length equals 14 residues. V lost 4 bases to trimming and J lost 2 bases; unmatched junction nucleotides: 3. CDR3 residues: CASSTGQGPYEQYF. DNA for the CDR3: TGTGCCAGTAGTACGGGACAGGGCCCCTACGAGCAGTACTTC.

The rearrangement links TRBV9 to TRBJ1-2, with D unclear. From germline, CDR1 is SGDLS and CDR2 YYNGEE. The CDR3 is 13 amino acids. The V end lost 1 base, the J end lost 2 bases, and 6 bases lay between the germline ends. CDR3 nucleotides: TGTGCCAGCAGCGTACAGACAAACTATGGCTACACCTTC. Translating gives CASSVQTNYGYTF.

The chain couples TRBV27 to TRBJ2-6; D is perhaps TRBD1 (6 bases). V was cut by 5 bases and J by 2 bases, with 10 bases left in between. This CDR3 is built from 15 residues. Germline CDR1 is MNHEY and CDR2 is SMNVEV (reference sequence). CDR3 amino acids: CASSDYRAGANVLTF. In DNA form, the CDR3 reads TGTGCCAGCAGTGACTACAGGGCTGGGGCCAACGTCCTGACTTTC.

This chain links TRBV6-5 with TRBJ1-2, with D perhaps matching TRBD1 (5 bases). The germline V and J ends were trimmed by 2 bases and 7 bases, with 17 bases remaining between them. The CDR3 runs to 15 residues. The germline V gene encodes CDR1 MNHEY and CDR2 SVGAGI. The CDR3 DNA is TGTGCCAGCAGTTACGACCGGGGGGTTAGCGGTGGCTACACCTTC. The encoded protein is CASSYDRGVSGGYTF.

The rearrangement joins TRBV6-4 to TRBJ2-1; 15 bases map to TRBD2. The CDR3 covers 19 residues. Germline-derived CDR1 and CDR2 are MRHNA and SNTAGT. V was clipped by 6 bases and J by 5 bases; unmatched bases: 14. The CDR3, as DNA: TGTGCCAGCAGACCGGCCCTCGGACTAGCGGGGGGGCGGGACAATGAGCAGTTCTTC. Its translation is CASRPALGLAGGRDNEQFF.

The CDR3 here is CASSRPQGAPEKLFF. Here the CDR3 DNA reads TGTGCCAGCAGCCGACCACAGGGGGCACCTGAAAAACTGTTTTTT. This chain uses TRBV3-1 (or the pseudogene TRBV3-2) with TRBJ1-4; 9 nucleotides agree with TRBD1. Germline CDR1 reads LGHDT; CDR2 reads YNNKEL (reference sequence). Unmatched junction bases numbered 7, after V lost 4 bases and J lost 7 bases. The CDR3 totals 15 residues.

V gene TRBV19 combines with J gene TRBJ2-7; 11 bases line up with TRBD1. Germline CDR1 LNHDA, CDR2 SQIVND (reference sequence). J gave up 2 bases and V 5 bases, and 8 bases lay outside the gene matches. The CDR3 has 16 amino acids. Here the CDR3 reads CASSPRGQGDTYEQYF. In nucleotides, the CDR3 is TGTGCCAGTAGTCCAAGGGGACAGGGGGATACCTACGAGCAGTACTTC.

A word on this clone: Other DNA variants within this sample encode the same CDR3. The V call is TRBV11-2, the J call TRBJ2-3, with 12 bases lining up with TRBD2. Germline loops: CDR1 SGHAT, CDR2 FQNNGV. Trimming at V came to 6 bases and at J to 1 base, leaving 5 bases not matched to a gene. The CDR3 is made up of 16 amino acids. The CDR3 here is CASSPRLAGGTDTQYF. The CDR3 nucleotides are TGTGCCAGCAGTCCTCGACTAGCGGGAGGCACAGATACGCAGTATTTT. Together with reference TRBV11-2 and TRBJ2-3, the CDR3 gives the full variable domain: EAGVAQSPRYKIIEKRQSVAFWCNPISGHATLYWYQQILGQGPKLLIQFQNNGVVDDSQLPKDRFSAERLKGVDSTLKIQPAKLEDSAVYLCASSPRLAGGTDTQYFGPGTRLTVL.

The CDR3: CASGEDRGFYEQYF. CDR3 coding DNA: TGTGCTAGTGGGGAAGACAGGGGGTTTTACGAGCAGTACTTC. V is TRBV12-5 and J is TRBJ2-7; 9 nucleotides line up with TRBD1. The V segment lost 6 bases and the J segment 4 bases; nucleotides outside the gene matches: 7. CDR1 is LGHNT, CDR2 FRNRAP, per germline. This CDR3 spans 14 amino acids.

The chain links TRBV3-1 (or the pseudogene TRBV3-2) to TRBJ1-2, with D uncertain. Trimming shortened V by 1 base and J by 7 bases, and 16 bases separated the two germline ends. Germline assignment: CDR1 LGHDT and CDR2 YNNKEL (reference sequence). The CDR3 sequence is 15 residues long. The CDR3 region is CASSQGAVGGSGYTF. The CDR3 DNA is TGTGCCAGCAGCCAAGGCGCGGTAGGAGGATCTGGCTACACCTTC.

The chain uses TRBV13 and TRBJ1-4, with D perhaps matching TRBD1 (5 bases). The CDR3 runs 15 residues. Germline V gene sequence: CDR1 PRHDT, CDR2 FYEKMQ (reference sequence). The V gene lost 2 bases and the J gene lost 8 bases, with 15 bases spanning the gap. The DNA of the CDR3 is TGTGCCAGCAGCTTATCACCGGGGGGTAGCGAAAAACTGTTTTTT. It codes for CASSLSPGGSEKLFF.

The J gene is TRBJ2-7, the V gene TRBV6-6; no firm D call. Looked up from germline, CDR1 is MNHNY and CDR2 is SVGAGI (reference sequence). The CDR3 runs to 14 residues. The germline V and J ends were trimmed by 2 bases and 5 bases, with 13 bases remaining between them. Here the CDR3 DNA reads TGTGCCAGCAGTTACCCATATGAGGCAAACGAGCAGTACTTC. Protein sequence: CASSYPYEANEQYF.

This sequence joins TRBV9 and TRBJ2-5, with 10 positions matching TRBD2. This CDR3 contains 15 residues. Germline CDR1 SGDLS, CDR2 YYNGEE. Trimming cost V 2 bases and J 5 bases; bases outside gene matches: 6. The CDR3 coding sequence is TGTGCCAGCAGCGTCCAGCGGGGGGGCCATGAGACCCAGTACTTC. Its translation: CASSVQRGGHETQYF.